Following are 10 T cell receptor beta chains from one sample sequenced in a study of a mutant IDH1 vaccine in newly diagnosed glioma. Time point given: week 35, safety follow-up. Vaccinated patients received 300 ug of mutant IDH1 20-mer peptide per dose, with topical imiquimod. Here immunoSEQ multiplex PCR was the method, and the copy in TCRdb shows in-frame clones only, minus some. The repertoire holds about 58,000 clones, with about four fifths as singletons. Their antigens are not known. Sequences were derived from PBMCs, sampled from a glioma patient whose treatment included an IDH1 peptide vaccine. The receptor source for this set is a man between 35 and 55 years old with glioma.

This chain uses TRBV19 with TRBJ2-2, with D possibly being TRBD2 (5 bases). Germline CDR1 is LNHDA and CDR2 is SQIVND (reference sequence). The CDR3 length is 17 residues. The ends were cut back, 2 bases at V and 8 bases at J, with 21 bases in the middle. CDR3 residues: CASSIRLRTYSAGELFF. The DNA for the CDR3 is TGTGCCAGTAGTATACGGCTCAGGACTTATTCAGCGGGGGAGCTGTTTTTT.

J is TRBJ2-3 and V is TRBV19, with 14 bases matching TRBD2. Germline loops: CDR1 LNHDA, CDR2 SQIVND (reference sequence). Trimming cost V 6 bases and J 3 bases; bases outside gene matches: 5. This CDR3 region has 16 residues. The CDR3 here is CASRIGLAGGTDTQYF. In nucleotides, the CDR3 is TGTGCCAGTAGGATCGGACTAGCGGGAGGTACAGATACGCAGTATTTT.

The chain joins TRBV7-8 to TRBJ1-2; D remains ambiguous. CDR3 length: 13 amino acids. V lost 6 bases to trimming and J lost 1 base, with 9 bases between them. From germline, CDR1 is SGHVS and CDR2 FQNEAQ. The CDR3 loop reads CASSLARNYGYTF. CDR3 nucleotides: TGTGCCAGCAGTCTAGCCCGTAACTATGGCTACACCTTC.

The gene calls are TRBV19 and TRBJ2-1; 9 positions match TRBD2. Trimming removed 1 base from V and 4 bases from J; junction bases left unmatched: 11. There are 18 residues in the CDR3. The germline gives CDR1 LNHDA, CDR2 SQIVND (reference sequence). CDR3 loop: CASSIGSSGGVRYNEQFF. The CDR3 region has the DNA TGTGCCAGTAGTATAGGGAGTAGCGGGGGCGTTCGGTACAATGAGCAGTTCTTC.

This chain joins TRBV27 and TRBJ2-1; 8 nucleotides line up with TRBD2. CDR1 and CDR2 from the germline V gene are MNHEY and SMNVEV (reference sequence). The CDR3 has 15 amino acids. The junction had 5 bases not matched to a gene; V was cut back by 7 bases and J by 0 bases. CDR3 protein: CASTLRGGSYNEQFF. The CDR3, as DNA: TGTGCCAGCACCCTACGGGGGGGCTCCTACAATGAGCAGTTCTTC.

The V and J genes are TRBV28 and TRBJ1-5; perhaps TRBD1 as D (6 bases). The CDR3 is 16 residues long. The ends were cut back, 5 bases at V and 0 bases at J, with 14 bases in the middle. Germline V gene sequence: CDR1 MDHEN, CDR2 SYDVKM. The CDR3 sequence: CASSPWTVNSNQPQHF. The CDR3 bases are TGTGCCAGCAGTCCATGGACAGTTAATAGCAATCAGCCCCAGCATTTT. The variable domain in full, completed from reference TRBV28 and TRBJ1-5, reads DVKVTQSSRYLVKRTGEKVFLECVQDMDHENMFWYRQDPGLGLRLIYFSYDVKMKEKGDIPEGYSVSREKKERFSLILESASTNQTSMYLCASSPWTVNSNQPQHFGDGTRLSIL.

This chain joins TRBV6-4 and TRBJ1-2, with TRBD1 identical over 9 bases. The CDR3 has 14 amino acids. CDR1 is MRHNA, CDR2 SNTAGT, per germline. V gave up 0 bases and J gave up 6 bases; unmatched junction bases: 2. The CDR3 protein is CASSDSGTGNGYTF. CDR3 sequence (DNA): TGTGCCAGCAGTGACTCAGGGACAGGGAATGGCTACACCTTC.

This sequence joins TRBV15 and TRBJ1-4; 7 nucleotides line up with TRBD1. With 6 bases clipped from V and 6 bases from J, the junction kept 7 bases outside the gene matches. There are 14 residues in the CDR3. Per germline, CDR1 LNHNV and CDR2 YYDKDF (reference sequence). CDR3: CATSLDRSDEKLFF. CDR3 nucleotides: TGTGCCACCAGTCTGGACAGGAGTGATGAAAAACTGTTTTTT.

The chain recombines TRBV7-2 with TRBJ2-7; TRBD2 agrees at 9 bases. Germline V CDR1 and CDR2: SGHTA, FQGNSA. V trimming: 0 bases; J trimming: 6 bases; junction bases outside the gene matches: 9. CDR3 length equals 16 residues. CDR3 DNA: TGTGCCAGCAGCTTAGCGCCAGCGGGGGGCTGGGGCGAGCAGTACTTC. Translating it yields CASSLAPAGGWGEQYF.

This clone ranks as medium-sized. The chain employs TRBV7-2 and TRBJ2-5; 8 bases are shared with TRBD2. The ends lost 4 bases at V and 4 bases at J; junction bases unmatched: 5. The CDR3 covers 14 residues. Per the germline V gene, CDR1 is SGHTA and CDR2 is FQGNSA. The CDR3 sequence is CASSSPGGRETQYF. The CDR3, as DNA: TGTGCCAGCAGCTCGCCGGGGGGGCGAGAGACCCAGTACTTC.